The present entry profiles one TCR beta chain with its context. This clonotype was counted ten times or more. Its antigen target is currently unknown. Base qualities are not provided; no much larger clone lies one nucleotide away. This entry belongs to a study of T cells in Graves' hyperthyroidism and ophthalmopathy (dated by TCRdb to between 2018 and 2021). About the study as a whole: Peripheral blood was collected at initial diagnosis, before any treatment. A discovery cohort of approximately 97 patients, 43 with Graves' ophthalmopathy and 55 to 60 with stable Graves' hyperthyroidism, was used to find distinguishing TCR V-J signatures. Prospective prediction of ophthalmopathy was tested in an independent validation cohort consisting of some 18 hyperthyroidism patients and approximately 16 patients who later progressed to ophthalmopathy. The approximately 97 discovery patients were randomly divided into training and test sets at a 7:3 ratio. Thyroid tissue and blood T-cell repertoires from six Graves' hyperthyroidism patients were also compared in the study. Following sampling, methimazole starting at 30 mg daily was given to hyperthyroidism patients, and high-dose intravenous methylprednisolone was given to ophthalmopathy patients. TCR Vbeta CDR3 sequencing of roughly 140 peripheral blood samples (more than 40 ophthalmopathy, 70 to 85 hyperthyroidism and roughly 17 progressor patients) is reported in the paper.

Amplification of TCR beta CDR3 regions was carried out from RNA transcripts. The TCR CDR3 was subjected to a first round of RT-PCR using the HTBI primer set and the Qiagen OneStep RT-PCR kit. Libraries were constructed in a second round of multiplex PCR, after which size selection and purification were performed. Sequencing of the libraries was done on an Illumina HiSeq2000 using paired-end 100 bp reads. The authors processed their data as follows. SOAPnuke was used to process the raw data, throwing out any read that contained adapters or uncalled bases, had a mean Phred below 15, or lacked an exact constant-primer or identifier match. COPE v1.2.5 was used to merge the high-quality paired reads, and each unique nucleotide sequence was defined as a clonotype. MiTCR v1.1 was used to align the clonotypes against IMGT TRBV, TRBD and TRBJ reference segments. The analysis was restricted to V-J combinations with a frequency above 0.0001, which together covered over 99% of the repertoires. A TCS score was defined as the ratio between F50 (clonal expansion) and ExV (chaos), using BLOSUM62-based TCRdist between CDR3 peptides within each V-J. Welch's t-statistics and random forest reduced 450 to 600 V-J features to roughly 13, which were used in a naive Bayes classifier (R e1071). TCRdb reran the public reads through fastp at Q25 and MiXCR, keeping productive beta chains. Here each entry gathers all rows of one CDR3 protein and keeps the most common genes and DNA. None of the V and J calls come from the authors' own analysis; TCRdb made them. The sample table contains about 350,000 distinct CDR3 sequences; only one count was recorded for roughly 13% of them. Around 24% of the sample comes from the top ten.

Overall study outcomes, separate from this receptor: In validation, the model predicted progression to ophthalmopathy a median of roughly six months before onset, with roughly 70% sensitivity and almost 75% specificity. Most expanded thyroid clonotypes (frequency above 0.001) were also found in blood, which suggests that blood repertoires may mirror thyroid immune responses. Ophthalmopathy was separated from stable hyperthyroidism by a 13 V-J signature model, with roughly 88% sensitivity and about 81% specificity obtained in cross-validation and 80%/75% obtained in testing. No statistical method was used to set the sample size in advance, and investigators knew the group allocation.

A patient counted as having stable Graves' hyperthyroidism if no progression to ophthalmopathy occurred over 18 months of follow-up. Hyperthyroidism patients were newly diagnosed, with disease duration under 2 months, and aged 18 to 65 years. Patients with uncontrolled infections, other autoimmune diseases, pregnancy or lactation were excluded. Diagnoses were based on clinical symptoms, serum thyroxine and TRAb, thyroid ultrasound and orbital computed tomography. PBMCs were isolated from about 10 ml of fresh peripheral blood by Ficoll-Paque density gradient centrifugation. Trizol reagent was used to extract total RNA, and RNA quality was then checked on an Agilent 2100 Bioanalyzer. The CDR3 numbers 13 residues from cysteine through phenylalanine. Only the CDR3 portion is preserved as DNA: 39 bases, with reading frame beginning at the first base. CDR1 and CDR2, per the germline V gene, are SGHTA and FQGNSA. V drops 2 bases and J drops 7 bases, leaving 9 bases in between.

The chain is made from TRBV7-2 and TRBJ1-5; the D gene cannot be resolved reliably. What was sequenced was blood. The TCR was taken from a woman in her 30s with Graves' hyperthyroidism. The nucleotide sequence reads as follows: TGTGCCAGCAGCTTATTGAGCCTCCAGCCCCAGCATTTT. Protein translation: CASSLLSLQPQHF.